One sample yielded the 21 T cell receptor beta chains listed below, sequenced in a study of T-cell memory formation after mild COVID-19. TCRdb re-called the 5' RACE reads with MiXCR, one entry per CDR3 protein. Here the sample spans about 340,000 distinct CDR3 sequences, approximately 13% being singletons. The sequenced sample was PBMCs or a T cell subset sorted from them (not recorded which). These receptors originate from a man between 18 and 35 years old who had mild COVID-19 (a few samples of this study predate the infection). Cell type and time point are not known.

V usage is TRBV6-5 and J usage is TRBJ2-6, with TRBD2 matching over 8 bases. The CDR3 covers 16 residues. The germline V gene encodes CDR1 MNHEY and CDR2 SVGAGI. The J segment lost 3 bases and the V segment lost 5 bases, leaving 6 bases of the junction unmatched. CDR3 in amino acids: CASSGGTRVGANVLTF. DNA of the CDR3: TGTGCCAGCAGTGGGGGGACTAGGGTTGGGGCCAACGTCCTGACTTTC.

V is TRBV7-9 and J is TRBJ1-5; D might be TRBD1 (5 bases). CDR1 is SEHNR and CDR2 is FQNEAQ in the germline V gene (reference sequence). V dropped 4 bases and J dropped 5 bases, with 6 bases sitting between them. The CDR3 spans 12 residues. In DNA, the CDR3 is TGTGCCAGCAGCTCAGGGTATCAGCCCCAGCATTTT. The encoded protein is CASSSGYQPQHF.

This clonotype has at least ten counts. The chain carries TRBV5-4 and TRBJ2-1, with TRBD2 matching 10 bases. The V segment lost 4 bases and the J segment 8 bases; nucleotides outside the gene matches: 12. Germline CDR1 and CDR2: SGHNT and YYREEE (reference sequence). This CDR3 has 16 residues. CDR3 protein: CASSLRGSGGADEQFF. CDR3 DNA: TGTGCCAGCAGCCTTCGTGGAAGCGGGGGGGCAGATGAGCAGTTCTTC.

The CDR3 coding sequence is TGTGCCAGCAGTTACCCGACAGGGGGTGAGGAAAAACTGTTTTTT. Its protein is CASSYPTGGEEKLFF. The chain employs TRBV6-6 and TRBJ1-4, with TRBD1 identical over 9 bases. Trimming took 2 bases from V and 8 from J; bases not matched to a gene: 6. Germline V gene data show CDR1 as MNHNY and CDR2 as SVGAGI (reference sequence). The CDR3 extends over 15 amino acids.

This clonotype has only a few counts. This chain connects TRBV20-1 to TRBJ2-3; TRBD2 matches 10 bases. Trimming removed 6 bases from V and 4 bases from J; junction bases left unmatched: 10. The CDR3 is 15 residues long. CDR1 is DFQATT, CDR2 SNEGSKA, per germline (reference sequence). The CDR3 DNA reads TGCAGTGCCGGACGGAGCGGGGGGGCTGCAGATACGCAGTATTTT. Protein product: CSAGRSGGAADTQYF.

The J gene is TRBJ2-7, the V gene TRBV6-6; 13 bases are a match to TRBD2. The germline V gene has CDR1 MNHNY and CDR2 SVGAGI (reference sequence). Unmatched junction bases numbered 6, after V lost 6 bases and J lost 7 bases. This CDR3 region has 14 residues. The CDR3 here is CASRLAGGPGEQYF. As DNA, the CDR3 is TGTGCCAGCAGACTAGCGGGGGGGCCGGGTGAGCAGTACTTC.

V and J are TRBV5-1 and TRBJ1-6; D gene ambiguous. The V end lost 2 bases, the J end lost 0 bases, and 9 bases lay between the germline ends. Germline CDR1 reads SGHRS; CDR2 reads YFSETQ. CDR3 length equals 16 residues. This chain's CDR3 is CASSFKESSYNSPLHF. CDR3 nucleotide sequence: TGCGCCAGCAGCTTTAAGGAAAGCTCCTATAATTCACCCCTCCACTTT.

The chain uses TRBV3-1 and TRBJ1-2, with no clear D. This CDR3 is built from 15 residues. The V gene lost 1 base and the J gene lost 5 bases, with 14 bases spanning the gap. Germline V lookup: CDR1 LGHDT, CDR2 YNNKEL (reference sequence). The CDR3 loop is CASSQVSQRRYGYTF. The CDR3 DNA is TGTGCCAGCAGCCAAGTAAGTCAGCGACGGTATGGCTACACCTTC.

This clonotype was seen a handful of times. The CDR3 sequence: CASSQDTGYADYGYTF. DNA for the CDR3: TGCGCCAGCAGCCAAGATACGGGGTATGCCGACTATGGCTACACCTTC. V gene TRBV4-3 combines with J gene TRBJ1-2; no definite D call. Trimming left V 0 bases short and J 3 bases short, with 14 bases between. The germline CDR1 and CDR2 sequences are LGHNA and YSLEER. CDR3 length equals 16 residues.

The chain recombines TRBV20-1 with TRBJ1-2, with D uncertain. Trimming removed 3 bases from V and 8 bases from J, with 10 bases in between. The germline V gene encodes CDR1 DFQATT and CDR2 SNEGSKA (reference sequence). CDR3 size: 11 residues. The chain's CDR3 is CSASRAEGYTF. Here the CDR3 DNA reads TGCAGTGCTAGTAGGGCGGAAGGCTACACCTTC.

This clonotype was recorded at least ten times. V usage is TRBV6-5 and J usage is TRBJ2-3; D unresolved. V was trimmed by 6 bases and J by 6 bases, leaving 10 bases between them. The CDR3 contains 12 residues. Per germline, CDR1 MNHEY and CDR2 SVGAGI. The CDR3 reads CASRESFDTQYF. The CDR3 bases are TGTGCCAGCAGAGAGTCCTTCGATACGCAGTATTTT.

The rearrangement joins TRBV6-6 to TRBJ1-2, with 7 bases fitting TRBD1. This CDR3 spans 16 amino acids. V gave up 6 bases and J gave up 4 bases; unmatched junction bases: 14. Germline CDR1 reads MNHNY; CDR2 reads SVGAGI (reference sequence). CDR3 sequence: CASRPTRLGTAYGYTF. The CDR3 DNA is TGTGCCAGCAGACCAACCCGACTCGGGACAGCCTATGGCTACACCTTC.

This clonotype was seen only a few times. The V call is TRBV7-8, the J call TRBJ2-2; perhaps TRBD1 as D (6 bases). V shed 5 bases and J shed 4 bases, with 20 bases lying between them. Germline V gene data show CDR1 as SGHVS and CDR2 as FQNEAQ. The CDR3 is made up of 17 amino acids. The CDR3 DNA is TGTGCCAGCAGCGCCGCAGCCGTGGCAGGGGTCACCGGGGAGCTGTTTTTT. This gives the protein CASSAAAVAGVTGELFF.

The gene calls are TRBV20-1 and TRBJ2-7; D might be TRBD2 (5 bases). CDR3 length: 14 residues. Germline lookup yields CDR1 DFQATT and CDR2 SNEGSKA (reference sequence). V lost 6 bases and J 0 bases, leaving 15 bases between the germline ends. Here the CDR3 reads CSAQPPGSSYEQYF. CDR3 in DNA: TGCAGTGCGCAGCCTCCGGGGAGCTCCTACGAGCAGTACTTC.

This clonotype was observed a handful of times. This rearrangement joins TRBV4-3 to TRBJ2-1; possibly TRBD2 for D (7 bases). The V gene's germline CDR1 is LGHNA and CDR2 YSLEER. With 7 bases removed from V and 8 bases from J, the gap between germline ends came to 18 bases. The CDR3 length is 14 residues. CDR3: CASTRGLAVDEQFF. The DNA for the CDR3 is TGCGCCAGCACCAGGGGCCTAGCGGTCGATGAGCAGTTCTTC.

This clonotype was seen ten or more times. The chain employs TRBV29-1 and TRBJ2-2, with TRBD1 as a possible D gene (6 bases). CDR3 length: 12 residues. V lost 3 bases, J lost 7 bases, and 9 bases lay in between. Germline V gene lookup returns CDR1 SQVTM and CDR2 ANQGSEA. The chain's CDR3 is CSVDGTNGELFF. In DNA, the CDR3 is TGCAGCGTTGATGGGACAAACGGGGAGCTGTTTTTT.

This clonotype was counted many times. The J gene is TRBJ2-1, the V gene TRBV5-1; D unclear. The CDR3 has 14 residues. Germline loops: CDR1 SGHRS, CDR2 YFSETQ. Trimming cost V 0 bases and J 8 bases, with 12 bases left between them. In DNA form, the CDR3 reads TGCGCCAGCAGCTTGGGGCAAGGGCTCGATGAGCAGTTCTTC. Its protein product is CASSLGQGLDEQFF.

This clonotype has a count of ten or more. This chain links TRBV10-3 with TRBJ1-5; D gene uncertain. Germline V CDR1 and CDR2: ENHRY, SYGVKD. Between the trimmed V and J ends, which lost 7 bases and 2 bases, there was a span of 6 bases. The CDR3 sequence is 12 residues long. CDR3 sequence reads: CAINGGNQPQHF. Written as DNA, the CDR3 is TGTGCCATCAATGGGGGCAATCAGCCCCAGCATTTT.

The chain combines TRBV5-6 with TRBJ2-1; the match to TRBD2 covers 12 bases. Germline V lookup: CDR1 SGHDT, CDR2 YYEEEE. The CDR3 length is 17 residues. J lost 3 bases, V lost 1 base, and 5 bases had no gene match. The CDR3 nucleotides are TGTGCCAGCAGCTTGATGACTAGCGGGGGATTCTACAATGAGCAGTTCTTC. It encodes CASSLMTSGGFYNEQFF.

This clonotype appeared a few times. The V and J genes are TRBV5-1 and TRBJ2-2; D unresolved. The V end lost 4 bases, the J end lost 0 bases, and 13 bases lay between the germline ends. CDR1 is SGHRS and CDR2 is YFSETQ in the germline V gene. There are 16 residues in the CDR3. CDR3 sequence: CASSHQDGANTGELFF. The CDR3 DNA is TGCGCCAGCAGCCACCAGGACGGCGCGAACACCGGGGAGCTGTTTTTT.

This clonotype has ten or more counts. The rearrangement links TRBV7-2 to TRBJ1-5; 7 bases align to TRBD1. The CDR3 spans 13 residues. From germline, CDR1 is SGHTA and CDR2 FQGNSA. Germline trimming cut 5 bases from V and 5 bases from J; bases unmatched to any gene: 3. Here the CDR3 DNA reads TGTGCCAGCAGCATTCAGGGGGATCAGCCCCAGCATTTT. This translates into CASSIQGDQPQHF.